The 7 T cell receptor beta chains below come from one sample, sequenced in a study of T cell responses to AZD1222 COVID-19 vaccine. Some clones are missing from TCRdb's copy, which holds only in-frame ones; the method was immunoSEQ multiplex PCR. The sample comprises roughly 120,000 clones, approximately 86% of which are singletons, and roughly 13% rests with the top ten. The sample consisted of peripheral blood, taken on day 0 of MenACWY control vaccination. The receptor source for this set is an adult in good health.

To note about this clone: Other DNA sequences in the sample encode the same CDR3. CDR3 region: CAWSRDRPYGYTF. The CDR3, as DNA: TGTGCCTGGAGTCGGGACAGACCCTATGGCTACACCTTC. This chain connects TRBV30 to TRBJ1-2; 7 bases agree with TRBD1. The CDR3 is 13 amino acids. With V trimmed by 2 bases and J by 4 bases, 4 bases remained unmatched. The germline gives CDR1 GTSNPN, CDR2 SVGIG (reference sequence).

The rearrangement joins TRBV4-2 to TRBJ2-7; D gene uncertain. Germline lookup yields CDR1 LGHNA and CDR2 YNFKEQ. V gave up 0 bases and J gave up 2 bases, with 8 bases separating them. This CDR3 is built from 14 residues. CDR3 protein: CASSQENSAYEQYF. In DNA form, the CDR3 reads TGTGCCAGCAGCCAAGAGAATTCAGCCTACGAGCAGTACTTC.

V usage is TRBV5-4 and J usage is TRBJ2-3, with 10 bases identical to TRBD2. The germline CDR1 and CDR2 sequences are SGHNT and YYREEE (reference sequence). The V segment lost 4 bases and the J segment 6 bases; nucleotides outside the gene matches: 17. This CDR3 spans 18 amino acids. CDR3 in amino acids: CASSRQLTLAGGRDTQYF. In nucleotides, the CDR3 is TGTGCCAGCAGCCGCCAACTCACCTTAGCGGGGGGCAGGGATACGCAGTATTTT.

The rearrangement links TRBV6-5 to TRBJ1-4; no reliable D call. Germline V gene sequence: CDR1 MNHEY, CDR2 SVGAGI. This CDR3 region has 12 residues. Trimming pared 6 bases from V and 7 bases from J, leaving 9 bases between. The chain's CDR3 is CASRQGSEKLFF. In DNA, the CDR3 is TGTGCCAGCAGACAAGGGAGTGAAAAACTGTTTTTT.

This chain joins TRBV5-1 and TRBJ2-5; D gene unclear. The germline V and J ends were trimmed by 1 base and 2 bases, with 9 bases remaining between them. This CDR3 is 14 amino acids long. Germline CDR1 reads SGHRS; CDR2 reads YFSETQ. The CDR3 here is CASSLQATQETQYF. As DNA, the CDR3 is TGCGCCAGCAGCTTGCAGGCAACACAAGAGACCCAGTACTTC. Filled out from reference TRBV5-1 and TRBJ2-5, the complete variable domain reads KAGVTQTPRYLIKTRGQQVTLSCSPISGHRSVSWYQQTPGQGLQFLFEYFSETQRNKGNFPGRFSGRQFSNSRSEMNVSTLELGDSALYLCASSLQATQETQYFGPGTRLLVL.

The V gene is TRBV18, the J gene TRBJ2-2; no definite D call. V lost 2 bases, J lost 1 base, and 17 bases lay in between. The V gene's germline CDR1 is KGHSH and CDR2 LQKENI. There are 18 residues in the CDR3. CDR3 region: CASSPFASLGRNTGELFF. The CDR3 region has the DNA TGTGCCAGCTCACCATTCGCCAGTCTAGGGCGGAACACCGGGGAGCTGTTTTTT.

The chain links TRBV6-6 to TRBJ2-7; 7 bases map to TRBD1. The CDR3 consists of 14 residues. CDR1 MNHNY and CDR2 SVGAGI come from the germline V gene (reference sequence). Trimming took 6 bases from V and 3 from J; bases not matched to a gene: 8. CDR3 sequence reads: CASRYRDSYYEQYF. In DNA form, the CDR3 reads TGTGCCAGCAGGTACCGGGACAGTTACTACGAGCAGTACTTC.